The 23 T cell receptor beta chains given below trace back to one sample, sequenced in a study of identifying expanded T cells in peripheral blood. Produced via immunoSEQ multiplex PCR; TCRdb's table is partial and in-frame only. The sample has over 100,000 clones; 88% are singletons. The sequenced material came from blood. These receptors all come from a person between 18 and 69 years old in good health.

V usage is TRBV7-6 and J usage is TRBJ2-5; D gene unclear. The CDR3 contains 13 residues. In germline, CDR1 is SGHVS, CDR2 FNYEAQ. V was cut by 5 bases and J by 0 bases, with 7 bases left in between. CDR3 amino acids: CASSSNHQETQYF. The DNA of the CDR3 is TGTGCCAGCAGCAGCAACCACCAAGAGACCCAGTACTTC.

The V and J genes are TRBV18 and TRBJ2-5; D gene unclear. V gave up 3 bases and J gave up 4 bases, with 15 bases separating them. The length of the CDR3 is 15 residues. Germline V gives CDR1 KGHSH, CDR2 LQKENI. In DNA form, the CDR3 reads TGTGCCAGCTCACCGTACGAGTCCGGCACAGAGACCCAGTACTTC. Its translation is CASSPYESGTETQYF.

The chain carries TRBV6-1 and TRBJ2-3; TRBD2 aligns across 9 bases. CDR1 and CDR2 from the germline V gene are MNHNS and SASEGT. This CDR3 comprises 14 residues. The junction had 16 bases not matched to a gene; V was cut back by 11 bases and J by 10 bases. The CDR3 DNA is TGTGCCCTCCTCCGGGCTAGCGGGGTGGGAGCGCAGTATTTT. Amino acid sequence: CALLRASGVGAQYF.

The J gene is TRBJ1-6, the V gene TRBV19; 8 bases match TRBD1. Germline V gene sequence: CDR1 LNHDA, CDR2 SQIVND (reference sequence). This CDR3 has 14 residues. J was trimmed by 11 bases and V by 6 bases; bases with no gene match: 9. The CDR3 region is CASSETGAVPPLHF. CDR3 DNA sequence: TGTGCCAGTAGCGAGACAGGGGCGGTGCCACCCCTCCACTTT.

This chain's CDR3 is CASSETAGNTIYF. DNA for the CDR3: TGTGCCAGCAGTGAGACAGCCGGAAACACCATATATTTT. This chain joins TRBV25-1 and TRBJ1-3, with TRBD1 as a possible D gene (5 bases). The CDR3 contains 13 residues. Germline V CDR1 and CDR2: MGHDK, SYGVNS. V was trimmed by 3 bases and J by 4 bases, leaving 7 bases between them.

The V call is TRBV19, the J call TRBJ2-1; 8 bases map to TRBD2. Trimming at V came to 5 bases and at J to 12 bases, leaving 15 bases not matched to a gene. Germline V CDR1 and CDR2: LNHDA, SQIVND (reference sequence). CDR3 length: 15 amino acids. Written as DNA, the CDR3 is TGTGCCAGTAGTGCAGCTAGCGGGCTGGTTGCGGGGCAGTTCTTC. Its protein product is CASSAASGLVAGQFF.

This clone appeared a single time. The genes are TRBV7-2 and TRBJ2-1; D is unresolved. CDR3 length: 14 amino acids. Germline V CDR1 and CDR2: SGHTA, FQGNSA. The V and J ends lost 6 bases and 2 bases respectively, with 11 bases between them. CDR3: CASRPGLPYNEQFF. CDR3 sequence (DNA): TGTGCCAGCAGGCCGGGCCTGCCCTACAATGAGCAGTTCTTC.

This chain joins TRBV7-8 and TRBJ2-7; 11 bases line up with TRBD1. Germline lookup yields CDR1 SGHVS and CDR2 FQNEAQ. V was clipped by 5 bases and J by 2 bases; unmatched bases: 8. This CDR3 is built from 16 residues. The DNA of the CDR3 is TGTGCCAGCAGCCTAGGCGGGGGACAGGGGGCCTACGAGCAGTACTTC. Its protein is CASSLGGGQGAYEQYF.

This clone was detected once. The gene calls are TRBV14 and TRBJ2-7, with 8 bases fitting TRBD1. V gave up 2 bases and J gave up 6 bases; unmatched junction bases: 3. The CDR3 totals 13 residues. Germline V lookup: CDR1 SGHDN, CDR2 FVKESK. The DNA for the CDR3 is TGTGCCAGCAGCCAATGGACAGGGACCGAGCAGTACTTC. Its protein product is CASSQWTGTEQYF.

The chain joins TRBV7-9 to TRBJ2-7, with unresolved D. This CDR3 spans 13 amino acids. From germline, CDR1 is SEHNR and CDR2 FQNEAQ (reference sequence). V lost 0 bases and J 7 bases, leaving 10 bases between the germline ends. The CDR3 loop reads CASSLAPVGEQYF. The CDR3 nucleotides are TGTGCCAGCAGCTTAGCTCCGGTTGGAGAGCAGTACTTC.

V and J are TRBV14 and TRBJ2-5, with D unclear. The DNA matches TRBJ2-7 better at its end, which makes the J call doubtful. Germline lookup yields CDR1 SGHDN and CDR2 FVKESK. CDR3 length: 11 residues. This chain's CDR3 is CASSQAYEQYF. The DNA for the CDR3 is TGTGCCAGCAGCCAGGCCTACGAGCAGTACTTC.

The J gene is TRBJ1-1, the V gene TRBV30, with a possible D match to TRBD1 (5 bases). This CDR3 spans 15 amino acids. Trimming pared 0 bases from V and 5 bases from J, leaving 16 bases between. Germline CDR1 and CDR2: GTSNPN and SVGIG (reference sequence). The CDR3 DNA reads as TGTGCCTGGAGTGTACTGGGGGGGGGAGTAACTGAAGCTTTCTTT. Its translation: CAWSVLGGGVTEAFF.

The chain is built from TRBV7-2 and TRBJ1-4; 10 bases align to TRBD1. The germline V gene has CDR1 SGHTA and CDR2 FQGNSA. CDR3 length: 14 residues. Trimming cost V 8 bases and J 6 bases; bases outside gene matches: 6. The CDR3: CASGSGTGDEKLFF. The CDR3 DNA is TGTGCCAGCGGTTCAGGGACAGGGGATGAAAAACTGTTTTTT.

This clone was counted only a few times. The DNA of the CDR3 is TGTGCCAGCAGCATACGGAACACTGAAGCTTTCTTT. This encodes CASSIRNTEAFF. The genes are TRBV6-6 and TRBJ1-1; no clear D. V lost 6 bases and J 1 base, leaving 6 bases between the germline ends. The CDR3 extends over 12 amino acids. Germline CDR1 and CDR2: MNHNY and SVGAGI (reference sequence).

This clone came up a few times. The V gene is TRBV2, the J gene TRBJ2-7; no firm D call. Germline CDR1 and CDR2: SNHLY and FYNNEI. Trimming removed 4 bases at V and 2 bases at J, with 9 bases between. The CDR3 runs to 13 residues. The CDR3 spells CASSVNSPYEQYF. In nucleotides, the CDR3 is TGTGCCAGCAGTGTGAACAGCCCCTACGAGCAGTACTTC. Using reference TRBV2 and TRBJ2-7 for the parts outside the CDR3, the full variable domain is EPEVTQTPSHQVTQMGQEVILRCVPISNHLYFYWYRQILGQKVEFLVSFYNNEISEKSEIFDDQFSVERPDGSNFTLKIRSTKLEDSAMYFCASSVNSPYEQYFGPGTRLTVT.

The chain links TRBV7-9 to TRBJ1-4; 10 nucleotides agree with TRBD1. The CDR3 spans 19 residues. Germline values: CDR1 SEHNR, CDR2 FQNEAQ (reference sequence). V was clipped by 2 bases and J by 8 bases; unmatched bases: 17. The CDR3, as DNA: TGTGCCAGCAGCTTAAATTCAAGGACAGGGGGATCGATAAGGGAAAAACTGTTTTTT. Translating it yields CASSLNSRTGGSIREKLFF.

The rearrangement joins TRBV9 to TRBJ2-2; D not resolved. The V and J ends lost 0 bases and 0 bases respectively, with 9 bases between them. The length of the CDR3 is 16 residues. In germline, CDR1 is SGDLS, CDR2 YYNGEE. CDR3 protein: CASSVGFDANTGELFF. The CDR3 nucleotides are TGTGCCAGCAGCGTAGGTTTCGACGCGAACACCGGGGAGCTGTTTTTT.

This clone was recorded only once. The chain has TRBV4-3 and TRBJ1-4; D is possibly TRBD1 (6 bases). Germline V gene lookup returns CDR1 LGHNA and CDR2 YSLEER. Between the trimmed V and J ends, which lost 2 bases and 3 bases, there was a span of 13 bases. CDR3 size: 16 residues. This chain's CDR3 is CASSQQGNLANEKLFF. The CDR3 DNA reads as TGCGCCAGCAGCCAACAGGGGAATCTGGCTAATGAAAAACTGTTTTTT.

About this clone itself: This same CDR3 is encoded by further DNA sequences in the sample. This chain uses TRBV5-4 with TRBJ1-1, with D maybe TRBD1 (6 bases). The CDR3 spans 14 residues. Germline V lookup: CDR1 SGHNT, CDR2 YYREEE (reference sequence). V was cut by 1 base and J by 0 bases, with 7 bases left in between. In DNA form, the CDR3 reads TGTGCCAGCAGCTTGCAGGGGATGAACACTGAAGCTTTCTTT. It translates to CASSLQGMNTEAFF.

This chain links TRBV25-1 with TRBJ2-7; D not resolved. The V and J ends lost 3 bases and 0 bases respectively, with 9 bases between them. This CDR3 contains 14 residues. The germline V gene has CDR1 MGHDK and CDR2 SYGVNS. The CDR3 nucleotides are TGTGCCAGCAGTGACACGTCGAGCTCCTACGAGCAGTACTTC. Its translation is CASSDTSSSYEQYF.

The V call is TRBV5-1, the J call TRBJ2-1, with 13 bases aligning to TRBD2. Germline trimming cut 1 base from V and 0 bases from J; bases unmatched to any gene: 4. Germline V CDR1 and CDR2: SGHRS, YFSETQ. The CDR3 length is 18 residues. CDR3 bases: TGCGCCAGCAGCTTGCCGGGACTAGCGGGGAGCTCCTACAATGAGCAGTTCTTC. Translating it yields CASSLPGLAGSSYNEQFF. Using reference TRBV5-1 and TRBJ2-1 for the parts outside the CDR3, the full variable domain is KAGVTQTPRYLIKTRGQQVTLSCSPISGHRSVSWYQQTPGQGLQFLFEYFSETQRNKGNFPGRFSGRQFSNSRSEMNVSTLELGDSALYLCASSLPGLAGSSYNEQFFGPGTRLTVL.

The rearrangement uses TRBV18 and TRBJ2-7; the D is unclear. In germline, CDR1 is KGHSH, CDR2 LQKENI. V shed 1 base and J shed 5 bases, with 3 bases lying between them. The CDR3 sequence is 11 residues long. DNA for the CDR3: TGTGCCAGCTCACCACAGGACGAGCAGTACTTC. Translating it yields CASSPQDEQYF.

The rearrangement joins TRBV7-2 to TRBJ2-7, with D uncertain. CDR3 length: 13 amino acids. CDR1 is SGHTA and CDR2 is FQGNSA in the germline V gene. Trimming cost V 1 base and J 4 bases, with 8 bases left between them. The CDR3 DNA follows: TGTGCCAGCAGCTTAGAATCCGGGTACGAGCAGTACTTC. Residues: CASSLESGYEQYF.